Detailed here is one T cell receptor beta chain. Germline is not matched at one junction end, which may reflect a read error. This entry comes from a study of type 1 regulatory T cells. Study in general: T-allo10 is an in vitro-generated, Tr1-enriched CD4 T cell product specific for alloantigen.

MiXCR, run by TCRdb on the reads, gives a single entry per CDR3 protein. Of some 100,000 distinct CDR3 sequences in the sample, 25% to 40% are singletons; the top ten hold 2% to 2.5%. Material: CD4+ T cells, either the whole sample or a sorted fraction (not recorded which). The sequence came from a human donor in good health.

This chain's CDR3 is CASTPLGFGYQETQYF. DNA for the CDR3: TGTGCCAGCACCCCCCTCGGATTCGGGTACCAAGAGACCCAGTATTTC. The chain has TRBV11-2 and TRBJ2-5; D unclear. CDR1 SGHAT and CDR2 FQNNGV come from the germline V gene. This CDR3 has 16 amino acids.